This T cell receptor beta chain is drawn from a study of preoperative IRX-2 immunotherapy in early breast cancer. Data came from immunoSEQ multiplex PCR; TCRdb stores just in-frame clones and leaves some out. This table has tens of thousands of clones, 85% to 95% appearing once. Indicated treatment: preoperative locoregional IRX-2 cytokine immunotherapy. The germline V gene has CDR1 MNHNY and CDR2 SVGAGI (reference sequence). The CDR3 totals 15 residues. The V segment lost 0 bases and the J segment 12 bases; nucleotides outside the gene matches: 9. This sequence originates from a human donor with breast cancer. Material: tumor tissue, obtained after IRX-2 immunotherapy. This rearrangement joins TRBV6-6 to TRBJ2-1; 9 bases line up with TRBD2. DNA for the CDR3: TGTGCCAGCAGTTACTCCTTGGGACTAGCTTTTGGGCAGTTCTTC. This sequence encodes CASSYSLGLAFGQFF.